The next 23 T cell receptor beta chains were all read from a single sample in a study of blood T cell repertoires in COVID-19. Produced via immunoSEQ multiplex PCR; TCRdb's table is partial and in-frame only. The sample shows 230,000 or so clones, approximately 80% of them seen only once. Material for sequencing was peripheral blood. The receptor source for this set is a middle-aged woman who had recovered from COVID-19.

This clone was seen a few times. The rearrangement links TRBV5-1 to TRBJ1-4, with 8 bases identical to TRBD1. Trimming cost V 2 bases and J 7 bases; bases outside gene matches: 4. CDR3 length: 14 residues. From germline, CDR1 is SGHRS and CDR2 YFSETQ. CDR3 bases: TGCGCCAGCAGCTTACAGGGGGTCGGTGAAAAACTGTTTTTT. Translating gives CASSLQGVGEKLFF.

V gene TRBV5-6 combines with J gene TRBJ2-3; 14 bases map to TRBD2. Germline CDR1 SGHDT, CDR2 YYEEEE. Unmatched junction bases numbered 2, after V lost 2 bases and J lost 6 bases. The CDR3 covers 15 residues. CDR3 sequence: CASSLGTSGGDTQYF. CDR3 nucleotides: TGTGCCAGCAGCTTAGGGACTAGCGGGGGTGATACGCAGTATTTT. Filled out from reference TRBV5-6 and TRBJ2-3, the complete variable domain reads DAGVTQSPTHLIKTRGQQVTLRCSPKSGHDTVSWYQQALGQGPQFIFQYYEEEERQRGNFPDRFSGHQFPNYSSELNVNALLLGDSALYLCASSLGTSGGDTQYFGPGTRLTVL.

J is TRBJ2-1 and V is TRBV27, with D perhaps matching TRBD2 (6 bases). The CDR3 runs to 15 residues. Trimming removed 3 bases from V and 4 bases from J, with 13 bases in between. Germline V gene sequence: CDR1 MNHEY, CDR2 SMNVEV (reference sequence). CDR3 amino acids: CASSLEGYGYNEQFF. Written as DNA, the CDR3 is TGTGCCAGCAGTTTGGAGGGATATGGTTACAATGAGCAGTTCTTC.

The V call is TRBV11-2, the J call TRBJ2-3; TRBD1 aligns across 11 bases. V shed 6 bases and J 1 base; nucleotides not matched to a gene: 9. Germline V gene lookup returns CDR1 SGHAT and CDR2 FQNNGV. The CDR3 is 17 residues long. Here the CDR3 DNA reads TGTGCCAGCAGACATGGCCGGACAGGGGGCGGCACAGATACGCAGTATTTT. The encoded protein is CASRHGRTGGGTDTQYF.

V and J are TRBV5-1 and TRBJ2-1, with TRBD2 matching over 8 bases. The CDR3 contains 14 residues. J was trimmed by 7 bases and V by 4 bases; bases with no gene match: 7. Germline loops: CDR1 SGHRS, CDR2 YFSETQ. The CDR3 here is CASSTGGLSNEQFF. CDR3 DNA sequence: TGCGCCAGCAGCACGGGGGGGCTTTCTAATGAGCAGTTCTTC.

The rearrangement uses TRBV6-5 and TRBJ1-1; D remains ambiguous. There are 12 residues in the CDR3. Germline V gives CDR1 MNHEY, CDR2 SVGAGI. V was pared by 8 bases and J by 5 bases, with 12 bases between. The chain's CDR3 is CASGLEETEAFF. DNA of the CDR3: TGTGCCAGCGGGTTGGAGGAAACTGAAGCTTTCTTT.

This rearrangement joins TRBV6-2 or TRBV6-3 to TRBJ2-3, with 10 bases matching TRBD2. The CDR3 totals 20 residues. Germline CDR1 and CDR2: MNHEY and SVGEGT. J gave up 4 bases and V 0 bases, and 16 bases lay outside the gene matches. Written as DNA, the CDR3 is TGTGCCAGCAGTTACTCGCTAGCGGGGGAGAAATTAGAGCTGTCAGATACGCAGTATTTT. Translating it yields CASSYSLAGEKLELSDTQYF.

This sequence joins TRBV5-6 and TRBJ1-5; 7 bases agree with TRBD1. The junction had 4 bases not matched to a gene; V was cut back by 1 base and J by 6 bases. CDR1 and CDR2 from the germline V gene are SGHDT and YYEEEE. The CDR3 runs to 14 residues. CDR3: CASSLQTGLQPQHF. The CDR3 nucleotides are TGTGCCAGCAGCTTGCAGACAGGGCTTCAGCCCCAGCATTTT.

The chain links TRBV7-9 to TRBJ2-1; 14 nucleotides line up with TRBD2. The CDR3 consists of 17 residues. Germline V lookup: CDR1 SEHNR, CDR2 FQNEAQ (reference sequence). With 2 bases clipped from V and 8 bases from J, the junction kept 8 bases outside the gene matches. As DNA, the CDR3 is TGTGCCAGCAGCTTAACCATCGGACTAGCGGGGGGTGATGAGCAGTTCTTC. It specifies CASSLTIGLAGGDEQFF.

This clone was seen only once. This chain joins TRBV28 and TRBJ1-1, with 8 bases fitting TRBD1. CDR1 is MDHEN and CDR2 is SYDVKM in the germline V gene. V was pared by 5 bases and J by 3 bases, with 5 bases of the junction left unmatched. This CDR3 contains 14 residues. The CDR3 loop is CASSPRQGYTEAFF. In DNA form, the CDR3 reads TGTGCCAGCAGTCCGCGACAGGGGTACACTGAAGCTTTCTTT.

This chain links TRBV28 with TRBJ1-6, with D maybe TRBD1 (5 bases). CDR3 length: 13 residues. The germline V gene has CDR1 MDHEN and CDR2 SYDVKM. Trimming took 4 bases from V and 9 from J, leaving 10 bases between them. CDR3 sequence reads: CASSSHQGSPLHF. As DNA, the CDR3 is TGTGCCAGCAGTTCACACCAGGGTTCACCCCTCCACTTT.

The genes are TRBV11-2 and TRBJ1-6; TRBD1 is a possible D gene (6 bases). The length of the CDR3 is 14 residues. V lost 1 base, J lost 7 bases, and 8 bases lay in between. In germline, CDR1 is SGHAT, CDR2 FQNNGV. The CDR3 region is CASSLGQGNSPLHF. CDR3 in DNA: TGTGCCAGCAGCTTAGGTCAGGGGAATTCACCCCTCCACTTT.

J is TRBJ1-1 and V is TRBV29-1, with D hard to call. The CDR3 is 14 residues long. The V end lost 4 bases, the J end lost 4 bases, and 16 bases lay between the germline ends. Germline assignment: CDR1 SQVTM and CDR2 ANQGSEA. The chain's CDR3 is CSVALSAGSTEAFF. CDR3 in DNA: TGCAGCGTTGCTCTGTCAGCGGGGAGCACTGAAGCTTTCTTT.

The chain is built from TRBV7-9 and TRBJ1-2; 9 bases align to TRBD1. This CDR3 region has 13 residues. CDR1 and CDR2 (germline): SEHNR, FQNEAQ (reference sequence). V lost 7 bases and J lost 8; bases outside the gene matches: 8. CDR3 bases: TGTGCCAGCACCCCCGACAGGGGGAAAGGCTACACCTTC. It yields the protein CASTPDRGKGYTF.

This rearrangement joins TRBV7-2 to TRBJ2-5; 15 bases align to TRBD2. J lost 6 bases, V lost 4 bases, and 6 bases had no gene match. Germline V gene sequence: CDR1 SGHTA, CDR2 FQGNSA. The CDR3 runs 16 residues. The CDR3 nucleotides read TGTGCCAGCAGCTGGACTAGCGGGGGGGCCGTAAAGACCCAGTACTTC. Protein product: CASSWTSGGAVKTQYF.

The chain employs TRBV18 and TRBJ2-3; 7 nucleotides match TRBD1. The germline V gene has CDR1 KGHSH and CDR2 LQKENI. The CDR3 totals 13 residues. J lost 5 bases, V lost 3 bases, and 2 bases had no gene match. In DNA form, the CDR3 reads TGTGCCAGCTCACCTTCAGGGGGAGATACGCAGTATTTT. Its translation is CASSPSGGDTQYF.

This clone was counted only a few times. The CDR3 loop reads CASSRFAGGANGEQFF. The CDR3 DNA reads as TGTGCCAGCAGCCGGTTTGCGGGGGGGGCTAATGGGGAGCAGTTCTTC. The chain couples TRBV11-2 to TRBJ2-1, with 9 bases that match TRBD2. The germline V gene has CDR1 SGHAT and CDR2 FQNNGV. The CDR3 consists of 16 residues. J gave up 10 bases and V 5 bases, and 15 bases lay outside the gene matches.

The chain employs TRBV30 and TRBJ1-3, with 9 bases aligning to TRBD1. Per germline, CDR1 GTSNPN and CDR2 SVGIG (reference sequence). This CDR3 comprises 13 residues. The ends lost 2 bases at V and 4 bases at J; junction bases unmatched: 0. This CDR3 is CAWSTGGGNTIYF. The CDR3 bases are TGTGCCTGGAGTACAGGGGGCGGAAACACCATATATTTT.

The rearrangement links TRBV5-1 to TRBJ2-5; 11 bases match TRBD2. The V segment lost 0 bases and the J segment 4 bases; nucleotides outside the gene matches: 5. CDR1 SGHRS and CDR2 YFSETQ come from the germline V gene. CDR3 length: 16 amino acids. Here the CDR3 DNA reads TGCGCCAGCAGCTTGGATGCTAGCGGGGGGTTAGAGACCCAGTACTTC. Translation: CASSLDASGGLETQYF.

The chain joins TRBV6-6 to TRBJ2-3, with 10 nucleotides matching TRBD2. Germline lookup yields CDR1 MNHNY and CDR2 SVGAGI (reference sequence). The CDR3 extends over 15 amino acids. V shed 2 bases and J 6 bases; nucleotides not matched to a gene: 5. The CDR3 DNA sequence: TGTGCCAGCAGTTACGCTAGCGGGGGCAGGGATACGCAGTATTTT. Translating it yields CASSYASGGRDTQYF.

V is TRBV19 and J is TRBJ1-5; 7 bases align to TRBD1. Germline CDR1 is LNHDA and CDR2 is SQIVND (reference sequence). V trimming: 5 bases; J trimming: 6 bases; junction bases outside the gene matches: 7. This CDR3 region has 14 residues. The CDR3 sequence is CASSFGTEGQPQHF. In DNA form, the CDR3 reads TGTGCCAGTAGTTTCGGGACAGAGGGTCAGCCCCAGCATTTT.

The chain uses TRBV5-1 and TRBJ2-1; TRBD2 aligns across 10 bases. CDR1 SGHRS and CDR2 YFSETQ come from the germline V gene. V shed 4 bases and J 7 bases; nucleotides not matched to a gene: 14. The CDR3 has 17 amino acids. CDR3 sequence: CASSPTQLAGLGNEQFF. The CDR3 nucleotides are TGCGCCAGCAGCCCAACCCAACTAGCGGGGTTGGGTAATGAGCAGTTCTTC.

The genes are TRBV7-8 and TRBJ1-1; TRBD1 matches at 9 bases. This CDR3 comprises 17 residues. The J segment lost 0 bases and the V segment lost 4 bases, leaving 9 bases of the junction unmatched. Germline values: CDR1 SGHVS, CDR2 FQNEAQ. The CDR3 region is CASSSSRDRVMNTEAFF. DNA of the CDR3: TGTGCCAGCAGCTCCTCGAGGGACAGGGTGATGAACACTGAAGCTTTCTTT.